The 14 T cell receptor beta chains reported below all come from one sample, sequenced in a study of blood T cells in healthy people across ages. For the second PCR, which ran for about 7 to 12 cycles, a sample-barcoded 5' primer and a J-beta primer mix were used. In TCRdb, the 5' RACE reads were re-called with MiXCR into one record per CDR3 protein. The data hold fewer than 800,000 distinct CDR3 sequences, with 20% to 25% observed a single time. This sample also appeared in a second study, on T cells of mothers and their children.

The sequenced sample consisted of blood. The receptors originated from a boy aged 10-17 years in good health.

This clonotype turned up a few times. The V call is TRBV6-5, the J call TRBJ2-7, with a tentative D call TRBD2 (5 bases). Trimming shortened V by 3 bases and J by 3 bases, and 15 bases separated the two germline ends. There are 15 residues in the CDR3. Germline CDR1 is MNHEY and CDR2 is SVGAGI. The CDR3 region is CASSYTTYSVYEQYF. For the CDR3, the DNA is TGTGCCAGCAGTTATACCACCTATAGCGTCTACGAGCAGTACTTC.

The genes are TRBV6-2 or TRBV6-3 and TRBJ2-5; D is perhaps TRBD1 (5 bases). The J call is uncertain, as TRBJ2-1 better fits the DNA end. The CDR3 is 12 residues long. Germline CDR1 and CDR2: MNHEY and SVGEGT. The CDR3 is CASGAPYNEQFF. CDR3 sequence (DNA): TGTGCCAGCGGGGCCCCCTACAATGAGCAGTTCTTC.

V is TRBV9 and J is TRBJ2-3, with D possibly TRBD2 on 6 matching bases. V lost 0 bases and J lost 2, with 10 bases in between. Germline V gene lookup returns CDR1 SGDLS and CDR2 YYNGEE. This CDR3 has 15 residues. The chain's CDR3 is CASSVDLANTDTQYF. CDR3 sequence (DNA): TGTGCCAGCAGCGTAGATCTAGCGAACACAGATACGCAGTATTTT.

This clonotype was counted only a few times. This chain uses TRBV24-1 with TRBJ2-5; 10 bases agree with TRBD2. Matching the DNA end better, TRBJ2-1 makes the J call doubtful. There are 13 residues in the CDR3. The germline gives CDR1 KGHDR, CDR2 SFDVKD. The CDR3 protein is CATRASGSDEQFF. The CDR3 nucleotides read TGTGCCACCAGGGCTAGCGGGAGCGATGAGCAGTTCTTC.

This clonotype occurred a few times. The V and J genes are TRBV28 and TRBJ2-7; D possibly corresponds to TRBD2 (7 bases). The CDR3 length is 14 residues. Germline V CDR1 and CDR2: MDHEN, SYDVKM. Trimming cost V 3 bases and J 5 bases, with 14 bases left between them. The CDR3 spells CASSFGGRVHEQYF. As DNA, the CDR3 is TGTGCCAGCAGTTTCGGGGGGCGCGTCCACGAGCAGTACTTC.

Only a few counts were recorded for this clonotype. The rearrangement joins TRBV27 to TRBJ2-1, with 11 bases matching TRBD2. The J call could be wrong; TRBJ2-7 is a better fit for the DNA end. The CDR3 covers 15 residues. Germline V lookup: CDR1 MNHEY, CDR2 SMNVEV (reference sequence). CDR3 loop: CASSLYPSGRNEQYF. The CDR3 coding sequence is TGTGCCAGCAGTTTATACCCTAGCGGGAGGAACGAGCAGTACTTC.

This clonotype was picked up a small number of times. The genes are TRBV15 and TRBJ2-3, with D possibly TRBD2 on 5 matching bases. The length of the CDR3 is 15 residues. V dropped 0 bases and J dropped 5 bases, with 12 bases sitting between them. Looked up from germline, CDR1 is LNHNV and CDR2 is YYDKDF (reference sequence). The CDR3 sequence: CATSRELLVLDTQYF. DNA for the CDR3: TGTGCCACCAGCAGAGAATTACTAGTTCTAGATACGCAGTATTTT.

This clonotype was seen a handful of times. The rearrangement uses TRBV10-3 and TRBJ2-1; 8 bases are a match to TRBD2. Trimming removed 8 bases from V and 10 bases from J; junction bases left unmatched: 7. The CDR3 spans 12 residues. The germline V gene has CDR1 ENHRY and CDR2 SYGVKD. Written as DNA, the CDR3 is TGTGCCATCGGAGTCCTAGCGGGCGAGCAGTTCTTC. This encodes CAIGVLAGEQFF.

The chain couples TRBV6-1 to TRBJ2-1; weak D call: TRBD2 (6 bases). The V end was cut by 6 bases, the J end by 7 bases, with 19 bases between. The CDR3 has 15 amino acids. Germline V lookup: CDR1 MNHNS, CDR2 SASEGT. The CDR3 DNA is TGTGCCAGCAGGGCTACTAGCTCCGATGGTAATGAGCAGTTCTTC. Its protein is CASRATSSDGNEQFF.

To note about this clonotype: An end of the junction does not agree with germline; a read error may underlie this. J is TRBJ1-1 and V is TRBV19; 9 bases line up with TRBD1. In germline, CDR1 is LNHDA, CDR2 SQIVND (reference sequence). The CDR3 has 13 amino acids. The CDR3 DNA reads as TGTGCCAGTACGGACAGGGGAAGTACTGAAGCCTTCTTT. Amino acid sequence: CASTDRGSTEAFF.

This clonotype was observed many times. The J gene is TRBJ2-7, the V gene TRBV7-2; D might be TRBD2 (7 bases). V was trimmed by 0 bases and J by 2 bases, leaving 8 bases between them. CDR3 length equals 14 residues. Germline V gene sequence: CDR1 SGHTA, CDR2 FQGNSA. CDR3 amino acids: CASSLAGGPYEQYF. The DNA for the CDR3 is TGTGCCAGCAGCTTAGCGGGGGGGCCCTACGAGCAGTACTTC.

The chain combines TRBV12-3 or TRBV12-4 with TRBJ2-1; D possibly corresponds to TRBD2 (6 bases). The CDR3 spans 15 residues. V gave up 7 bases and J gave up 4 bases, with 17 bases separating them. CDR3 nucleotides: TGTGCCAGCAACCTGCTAGCGACAGAATACAATGAGCAGTTCTTC. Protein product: CASNLLATEYNEQFF.

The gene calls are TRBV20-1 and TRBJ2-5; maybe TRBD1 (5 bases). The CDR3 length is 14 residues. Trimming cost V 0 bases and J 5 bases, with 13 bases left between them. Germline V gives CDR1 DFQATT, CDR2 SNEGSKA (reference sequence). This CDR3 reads CSARDRRRAETQYF. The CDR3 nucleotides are TGCAGTGCTAGAGATCGGCGCAGGGCGGAGACCCAGTACTTC.

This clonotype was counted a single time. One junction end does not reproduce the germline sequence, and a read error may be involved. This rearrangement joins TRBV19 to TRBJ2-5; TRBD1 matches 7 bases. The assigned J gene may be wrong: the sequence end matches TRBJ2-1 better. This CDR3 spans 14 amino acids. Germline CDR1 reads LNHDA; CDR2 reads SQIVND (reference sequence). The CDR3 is CASSIPGGRNAQFF. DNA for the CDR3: TGTGCCAGTAGTATCCCAGGGGGAAGAAATGCGCAGTTCTTC.